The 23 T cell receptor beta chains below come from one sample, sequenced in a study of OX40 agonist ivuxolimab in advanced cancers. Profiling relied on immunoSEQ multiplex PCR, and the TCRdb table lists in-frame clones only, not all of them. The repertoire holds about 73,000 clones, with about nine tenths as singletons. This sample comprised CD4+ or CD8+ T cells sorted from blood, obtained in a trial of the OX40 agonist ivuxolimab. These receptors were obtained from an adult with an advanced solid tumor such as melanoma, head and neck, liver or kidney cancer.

The CDR3 coding sequence is TGTGCCAGCAGTTCACCGGGACAGGGGGGCCACGAGCAGTACTTC. Its protein product is CASSSPGQGGHEQYF. The chain is built from TRBV28 and TRBJ2-5; TRBD1 agrees at 11 bases. The J call may be faulty, since TRBJ2-7 better matches the DNA end. Germline V gene sequence: CDR1 MDHEN, CDR2 SYDVKM. The length of the CDR3 is 15 residues.

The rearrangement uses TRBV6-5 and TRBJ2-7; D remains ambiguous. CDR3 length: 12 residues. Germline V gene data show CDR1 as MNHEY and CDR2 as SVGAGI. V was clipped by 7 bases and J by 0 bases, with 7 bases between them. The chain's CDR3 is CASTNPSYEQYF. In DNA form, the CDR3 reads TGTGCCAGCACAAATCCCTCCTACGAGCAGTACTTC.

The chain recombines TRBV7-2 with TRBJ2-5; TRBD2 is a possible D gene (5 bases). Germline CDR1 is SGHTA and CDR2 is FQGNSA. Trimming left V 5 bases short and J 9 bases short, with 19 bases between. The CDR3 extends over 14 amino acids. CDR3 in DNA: TGTGCCAGCAGCCCCGTCGGAGGCCCCGGGGCCCAGTACTTC. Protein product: CASSPVGGPGAQYF.

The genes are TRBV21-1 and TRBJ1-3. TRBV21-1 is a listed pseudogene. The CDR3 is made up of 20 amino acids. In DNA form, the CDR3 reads TGTGCCAGCAGCAATCGGGACGCCGGTGGCGAGCCTGCTTCTGGAAACACCATATATTTT. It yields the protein CASSNRDAGGEPASGNTIYF.

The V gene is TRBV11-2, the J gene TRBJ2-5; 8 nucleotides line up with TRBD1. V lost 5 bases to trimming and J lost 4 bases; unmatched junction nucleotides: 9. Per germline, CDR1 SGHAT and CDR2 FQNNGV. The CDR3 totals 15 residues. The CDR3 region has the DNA TGTGCCAGCAGCGGAAACAGGGGGTCGCGAGAGACCCAGTACTTC. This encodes CASSGNRGSRETQYF.

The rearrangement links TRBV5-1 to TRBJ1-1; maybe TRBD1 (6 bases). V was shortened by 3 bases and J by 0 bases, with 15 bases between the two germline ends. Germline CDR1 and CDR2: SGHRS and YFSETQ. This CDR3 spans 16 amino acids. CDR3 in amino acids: CASSYGQNLMNTEAFF. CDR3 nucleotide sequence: TGCGCCAGCAGCTACGGACAGAACCTTATGAACACTGAAGCTTTCTTT. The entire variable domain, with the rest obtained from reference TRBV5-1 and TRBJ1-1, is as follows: KAGVTQTPRYLIKTRGQQVTLSCSPISGHRSVSWYQQTPGQGLQFLFEYFSETQRNKGNFPGRFSGRQFSNSRSEMNVSTLELGDSALYLCASSYGQNLMNTEAFFGQGTRLTVV.

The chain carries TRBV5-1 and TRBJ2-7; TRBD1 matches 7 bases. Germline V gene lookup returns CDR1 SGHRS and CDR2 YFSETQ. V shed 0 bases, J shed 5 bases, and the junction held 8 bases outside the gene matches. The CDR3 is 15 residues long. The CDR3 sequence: CASSLVGTDFHEQYF. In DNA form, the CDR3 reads TGCGCCAGCAGCTTGGTTGGGACAGACTTCCACGAGCAGTACTTC.

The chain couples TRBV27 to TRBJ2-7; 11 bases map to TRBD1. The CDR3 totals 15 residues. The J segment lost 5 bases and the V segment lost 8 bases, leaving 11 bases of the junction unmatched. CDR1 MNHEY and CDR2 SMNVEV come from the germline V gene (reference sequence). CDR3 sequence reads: CASFYGQGALNEQYF. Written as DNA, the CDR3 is TGTGCCAGCTTCTATGGACAGGGGGCTTTAAACGAGCAGTACTTC.

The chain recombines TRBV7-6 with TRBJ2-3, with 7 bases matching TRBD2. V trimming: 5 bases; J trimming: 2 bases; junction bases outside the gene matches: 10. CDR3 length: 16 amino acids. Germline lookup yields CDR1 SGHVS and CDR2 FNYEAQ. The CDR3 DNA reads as TGTGCCAGCAGCGAACGGGGGACTACAGCCACAGATACGCAGTATTTT. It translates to CASSERGTTATDTQYF.

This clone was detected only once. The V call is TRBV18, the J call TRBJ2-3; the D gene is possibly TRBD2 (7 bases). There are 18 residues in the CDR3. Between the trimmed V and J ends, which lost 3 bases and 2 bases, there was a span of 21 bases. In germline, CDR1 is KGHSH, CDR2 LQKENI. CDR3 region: CASSPMGGGGAPTDTQYF. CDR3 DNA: TGTGCCAGCTCACCGATGGGCGGCGGGGGCGCGCCCACAGATACGCAGTATTTT.

For the CDR3, the DNA is TGTGCCAGCAGCTTAGGAGGGGACACCCGCTACGAGCAGTACTTC. As protein: CASSLGGDTRYEQYF. The rearrangement links TRBV7-9 to TRBJ2-7; TRBD1 is a possible D gene (6 bases). Germline lookup yields CDR1 SEHNR and CDR2 FQNEAQ (reference sequence). The CDR3 consists of 15 residues. Trimming removed 1 base from V and 3 bases from J, with 13 bases in between.

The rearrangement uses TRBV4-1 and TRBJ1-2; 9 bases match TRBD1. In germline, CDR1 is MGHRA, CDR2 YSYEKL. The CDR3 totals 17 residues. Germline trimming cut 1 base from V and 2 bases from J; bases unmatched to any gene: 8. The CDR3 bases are TGCGCCAGCAGCCAAGTATTAAACAGGGGGCAGAACTATGGCTACACCTTC. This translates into CASSQVLNRGQNYGYTF.

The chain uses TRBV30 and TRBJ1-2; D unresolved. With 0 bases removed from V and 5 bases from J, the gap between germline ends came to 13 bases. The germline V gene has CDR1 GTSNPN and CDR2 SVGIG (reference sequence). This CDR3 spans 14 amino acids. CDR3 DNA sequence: TGTGCCTGGAGTGTATCATTCAGAGGATATGGCTACACCTTC. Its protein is CAWSVSFRGYGYTF. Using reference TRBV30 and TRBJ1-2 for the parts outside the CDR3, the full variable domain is SQTIHQWPATLVQPVGSPLSLECTVEGTSNPNLYWYRQAAGRGLQLLFYSVGIGQISSEVPQNLSASRPQDRQFILSSKKLLLSDSGFYLCAWSVSFRGYGYTFGSGTRLTVV.

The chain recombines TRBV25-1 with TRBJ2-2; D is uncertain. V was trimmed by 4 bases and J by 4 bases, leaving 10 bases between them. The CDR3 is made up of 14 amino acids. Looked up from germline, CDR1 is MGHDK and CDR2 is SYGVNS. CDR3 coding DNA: TGTGCCAGCAGTGTGGGCCGGATCACCGGGGAGCTGTTTTTT. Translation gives CASSVGRITGELFF.

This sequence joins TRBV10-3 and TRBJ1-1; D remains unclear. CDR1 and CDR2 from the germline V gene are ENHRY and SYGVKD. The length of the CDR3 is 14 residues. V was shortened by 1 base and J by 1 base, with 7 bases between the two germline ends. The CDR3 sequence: CAISEYGRNTEAFF. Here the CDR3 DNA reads TGTGCCATCAGTGAGTATGGAAGGAACACTGAAGCTTTCTTT.

Here the CDR3 DNA reads TGTGCCACCAGCAGACTGGGACAGAGGGGAAATGAAAAACTGTTTTTT. Amino acids: CATSRLGQRGNEKLFF. The chain has TRBV15 and TRBJ1-4, with TRBD1 matching over 7 bases. Germline CDR1 reads LNHNV; CDR2 reads YYDKDF (reference sequence). This CDR3 is built from 16 residues. With V trimmed by 2 bases and J by 5 bases, 8 bases remained unmatched.

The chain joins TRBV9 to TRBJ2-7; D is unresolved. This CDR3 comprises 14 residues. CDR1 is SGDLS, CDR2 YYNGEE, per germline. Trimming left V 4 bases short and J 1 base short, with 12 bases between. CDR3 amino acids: CASSPLASSYEQYF. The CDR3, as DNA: TGTGCCAGCAGCCCTCTGGCCAGTTCCTACGAGCAGTACTTC. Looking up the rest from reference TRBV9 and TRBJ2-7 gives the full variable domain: DSGVTQTPKHLITATGQRVTLRCSPRSGDLSVYWYQQSLDQGLQFLIQYYNGEERAKGNILERFSAQQFPDLHSELNLSSLELGDSALYFCASSPLASSYEQYFGPGTRLTVT.

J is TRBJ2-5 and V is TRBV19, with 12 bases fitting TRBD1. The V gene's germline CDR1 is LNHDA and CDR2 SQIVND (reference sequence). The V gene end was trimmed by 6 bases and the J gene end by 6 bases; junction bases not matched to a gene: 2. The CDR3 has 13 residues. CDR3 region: CASSGTGGQTQYF. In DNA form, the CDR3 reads TGTGCCAGTAGCGGGACAGGGGGCCAGACCCAGTACTTC.

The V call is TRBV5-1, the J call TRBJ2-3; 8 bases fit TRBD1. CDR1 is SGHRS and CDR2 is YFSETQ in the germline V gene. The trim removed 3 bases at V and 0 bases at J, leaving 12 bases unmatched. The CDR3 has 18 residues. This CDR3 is CASSSGQGAPLSTDTQYF. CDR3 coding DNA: TGCGCCAGCAGCTCCGGACAGGGAGCCCCTCTCAGCACAGATACGCAGTATTTT.

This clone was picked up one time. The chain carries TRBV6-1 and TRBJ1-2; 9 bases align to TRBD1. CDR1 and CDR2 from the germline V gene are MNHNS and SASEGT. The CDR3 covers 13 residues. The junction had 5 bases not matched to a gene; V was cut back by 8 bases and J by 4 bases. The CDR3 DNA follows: TGTGCCAGCGGCGGGACAGGGCCCTATGGCTACACCTTC. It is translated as CASGGTGPYGYTF.

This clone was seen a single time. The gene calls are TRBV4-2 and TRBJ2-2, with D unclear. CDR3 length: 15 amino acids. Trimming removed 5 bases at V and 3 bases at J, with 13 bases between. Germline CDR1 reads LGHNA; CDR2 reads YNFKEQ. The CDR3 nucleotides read TGTGCCAGCAGCTTGGCATTTACGTACACCGGGGAGCTGTTTTTT. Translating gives CASSLAFTYTGELFF.

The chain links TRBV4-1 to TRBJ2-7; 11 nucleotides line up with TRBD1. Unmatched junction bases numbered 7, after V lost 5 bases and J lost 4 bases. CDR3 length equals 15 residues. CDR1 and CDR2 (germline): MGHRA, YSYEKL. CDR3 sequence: CASSLRTGGEYEQYF. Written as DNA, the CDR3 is TGCGCCAGCAGCTTGCGGACAGGGGGCGAGTACGAGCAGTACTTC.

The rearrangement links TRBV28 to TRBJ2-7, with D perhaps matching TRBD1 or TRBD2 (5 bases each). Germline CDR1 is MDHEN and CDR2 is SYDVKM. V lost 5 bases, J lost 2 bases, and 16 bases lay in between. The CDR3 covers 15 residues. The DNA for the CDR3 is TGTGCCAGCAGTCAACTAACTAGGGGACCCTACGAGCAGTACTTC. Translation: CASSQLTRGPYEQYF.